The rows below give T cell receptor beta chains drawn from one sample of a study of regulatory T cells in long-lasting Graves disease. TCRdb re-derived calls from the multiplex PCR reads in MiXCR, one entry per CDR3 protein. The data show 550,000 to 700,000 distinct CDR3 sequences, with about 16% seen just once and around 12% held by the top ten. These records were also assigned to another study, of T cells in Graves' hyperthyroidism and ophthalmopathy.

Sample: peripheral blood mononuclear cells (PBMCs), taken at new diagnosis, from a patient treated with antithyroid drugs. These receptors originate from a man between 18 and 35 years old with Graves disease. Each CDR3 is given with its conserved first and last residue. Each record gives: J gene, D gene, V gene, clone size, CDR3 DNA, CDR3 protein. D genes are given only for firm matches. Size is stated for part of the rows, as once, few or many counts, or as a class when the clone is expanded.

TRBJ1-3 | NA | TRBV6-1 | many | TGTGCCAGCAGTCAAGGGGGAACTGGAAACACCATATATTTT | CASSQGGTGNTIYF
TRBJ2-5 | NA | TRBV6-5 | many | TGTGCCAGCAGTTCAGGGTTCGAGACCCAGTACTTC | CASSSGFETQYF
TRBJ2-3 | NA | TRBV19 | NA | TGTGCCAGTAGCGACGTGAATTGGCCTATTACTAACACAGATACGCAGTATTTT | CASSDVNWPITNTDTQYF
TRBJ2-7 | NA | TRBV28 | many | TGTGCCAGCAGTTCCCGTCGGGGGGCAGGCGAGCAGTACTTC | CASSSRRGAGEQYF
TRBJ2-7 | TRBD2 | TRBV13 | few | TGTGCCAGCAGCAAACTAGCGGAGACCTACGAGCAGTACTTC | CASSKLAETYEQYF
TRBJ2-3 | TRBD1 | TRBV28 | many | TGTGCCAGCAGTTCCCACACAACAGGGGGATTCCTTACAGATACGCAGTATTTT | CASSSHTTGGFLTDTQYF
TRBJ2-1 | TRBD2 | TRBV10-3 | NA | TGTGCCATCAGTGAGTCGGGACTAGCGGGAGGACCGTTCTTC | CAISESGLAGGPFF
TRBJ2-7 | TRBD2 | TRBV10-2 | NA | TGCGCCAGCAGTGAGTACGAGGGGAGGGCCCACGAGCAGTACTTC | CASSEYEGRAHEQYF
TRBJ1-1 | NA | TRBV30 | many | TGTTCTTCGAGGGGGACCGGTCTTTTGAACACTGAAGCTTTCTTT | CSSRGTGLLNTEAFF
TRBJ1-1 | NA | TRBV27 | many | TGTGCCAGCAGTCTAACTGCTGAAGCTTTCTTT | CASSLTAEAFF
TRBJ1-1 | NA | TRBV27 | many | TGTGCCAGCAGTACGGGGTTGGTGGCCCGCGCCTTGAACACTGAAGCTTTCTTT | CASSTGLVARALNTEAFF
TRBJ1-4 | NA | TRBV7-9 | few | TGTGCCAGCAGCCCGCAGGGCAGAGGGGAAAAACTGTTTTTT | CASSPQGRGEKLFF
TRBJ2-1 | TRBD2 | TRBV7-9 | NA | TGTGCCAGCAGCTTTCCCGGACTAGCGGGGGCCTACAATGAGCAGTTCTTC | CASSFPGLAGAYNEQFF
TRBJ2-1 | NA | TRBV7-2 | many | TGTGCCAGCAGCTTAGGGGCAAGGGGTGAGCAGTTCTTC | CASSLGARGEQFF
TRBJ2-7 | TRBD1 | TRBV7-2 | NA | TGTGCCAGCAGCTTCACCGGGACAGCAGCCGGCGAGCAGTACTTC | CASSFTGTAAGEQYF
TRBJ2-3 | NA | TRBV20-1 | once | TGCAGTGCTAGAGATACGAGCGCCGATCGCACAGATACGCAGTATTTT | CSARDTSADRTDTQYF
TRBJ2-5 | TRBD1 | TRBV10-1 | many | TGCGCCAGCAGTGGAGACAGGGGACACCAAGAGACCCAGTACTTC | CASSGDRGHQETQYF
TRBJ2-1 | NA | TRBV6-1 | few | TGTGCCAGCAGGGGGACTTCAAGCACTGAGCAGTTCTTC | CASRGTSSTEQFF
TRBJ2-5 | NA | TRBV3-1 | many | TGTGCCAGCCACCGGGACACTACTCAAGAGACCCAGTACTTC | CASHRDTTQETQYF
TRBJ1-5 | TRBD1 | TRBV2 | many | TGTGCCAGCAGGACCGGGACAGGGGTGAACCAGCCCCAGCATTTT | CASRTGTGVNQPQHF
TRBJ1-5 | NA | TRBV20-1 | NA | TGCAGTGCTAGAGATATTAATATTTTGGGGGGCGGACAGCCCCAGCATTTT | CSARDINILGGGQPQHF
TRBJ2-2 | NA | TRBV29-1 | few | TGCAGCGTGGCTGGGACCGAAAACTTGGCGGGAGAGCTGTTTTTT | CSVAGTENLAGELFF
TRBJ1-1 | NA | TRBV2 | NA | TGTGCCAGCAGTGATCGACTTCTGAACACTGAAGCTTTCTTT | CASSDRLLNTEAFF
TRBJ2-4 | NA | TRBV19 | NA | TGTGCCAGTAGTCTACCGGGACCCAAAAACATTCAGTACTTC | CASSLPGPKNIQYF
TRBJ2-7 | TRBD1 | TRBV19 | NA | TGTGCCAGCGCGACAGGGGGGTCCTACTACGAGCAGTACTTC | CASATGGSYYEQYF